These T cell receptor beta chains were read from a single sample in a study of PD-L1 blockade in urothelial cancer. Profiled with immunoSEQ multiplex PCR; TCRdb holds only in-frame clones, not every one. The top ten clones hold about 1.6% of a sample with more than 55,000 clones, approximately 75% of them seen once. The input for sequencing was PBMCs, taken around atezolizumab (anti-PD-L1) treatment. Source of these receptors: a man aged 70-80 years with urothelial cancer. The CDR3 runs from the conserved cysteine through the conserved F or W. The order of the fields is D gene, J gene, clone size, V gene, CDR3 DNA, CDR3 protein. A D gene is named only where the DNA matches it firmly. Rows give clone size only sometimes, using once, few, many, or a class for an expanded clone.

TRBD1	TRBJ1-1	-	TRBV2	TGTGCCAGCCCAGGACAGGGCGGCGCTGAAGCTTTCTTT	CASPGQGGAEAFF
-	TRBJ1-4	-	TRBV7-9	TGTGCCAGCAGCTTAGAGCAGGGGACTGAAAAACTGTTTTTT	CASSLEQGTEKLFF
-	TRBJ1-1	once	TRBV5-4	TGTGCCAGCAGCTTGGACTGGGGGGGGAACACTGAAGCTTTCTTT	CASSLDWGGNTEAFF
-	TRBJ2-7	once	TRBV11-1	TGTGCCAGCAGCTTAGCGGGGCAGCTCGCCACCTACGAGCAGTACTTC	CASSLAGQLATYEQYF
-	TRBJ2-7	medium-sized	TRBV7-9	TGTGCCAGCAGCTTGCCTCTCGGCGAGCAGTACTTC	CASSLPLGEQYF
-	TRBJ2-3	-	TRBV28	TGTGCCAGCAGTAAGTCCCGGGGTCTGGGATCTAGCACAGATACGCAGTATTTT	CASSKSRGLGSSTDTQYF
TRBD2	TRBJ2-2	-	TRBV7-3	TGTGCCAGCAGCCCCCATAGCGGGAGTGGCGGGGAGCTGTTTTTT	CASSPHSGSGGELFF
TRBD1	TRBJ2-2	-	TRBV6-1	TGTGCCTTACGACAGGGAGAAACCGGGGAGCTGTTTTTT	CALRQGETGELFF
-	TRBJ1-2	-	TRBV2	TGTGCCAGCAGTGAACAACAGCTAAGCAACTATGGCTACACCTTC	CASSEQQLSNYGYTF
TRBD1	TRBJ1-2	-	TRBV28	TGTGCCAGCAGTTTGGACAGGGGGCTGGGCTACACCTTC	CASSLDRGLGYTF
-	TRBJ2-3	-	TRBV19	TGTGCCAGTAGCTTGACAGGCGGGAGCACAGATACGCAGTATTTT	CASSLTGGSTDTQYF
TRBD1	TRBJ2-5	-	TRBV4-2	TGTGCCAGCAGCCCGAACCTACAGGGGTTGGGGGAGACCCAGTACTTC	CASSPNLQGLGETQYF
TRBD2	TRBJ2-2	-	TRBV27	TGTGCCAGCAGTTTATCTCGAGCGGGAGACACCGGGGAGCTGTTTTTT	CASSLSRAGDTGELFF
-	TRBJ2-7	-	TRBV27	TGTGCCAGCTCCTTGGGGGACGGGGGTCGAATGGGGCAGTACTTC	CASSLGDGGRMGQYF
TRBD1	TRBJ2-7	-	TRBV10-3	TGTGCCATCAGTGAGGGACAGGGGAAAGGCGAGCAGTACTTC	CAISEGQGKGEQYF
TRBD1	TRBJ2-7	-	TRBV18	TGTGCCAGCTCACCGCGGGACAGGGGAACCTACGAGCAGTACTTC	CASSPRDRGTYEQYF
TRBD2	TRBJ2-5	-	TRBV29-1	TGCAGCTCCGGGGGGGGTGGGAAAGAGACCCAGTACTTC	CSSGGGGKETQYF
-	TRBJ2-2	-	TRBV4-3	TGCGCCAGCAGCCAAGATTCGGGTCCCAGGGAGCTGTTTTTT	CASSQDSGPRELFF
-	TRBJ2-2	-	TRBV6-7	TGTGCCAGCAGCTCAGTCCGTGACACCGGGGAGCTGTTTTTT	CASSSVRDTGELFF
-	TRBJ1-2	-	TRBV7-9	TGTGCCAGCAGCCATACAGGGAACACCTTC	CASSHTGNTF
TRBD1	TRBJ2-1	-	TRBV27	TGTGCCAGCAGTCTAGCCGGGACAGGGGTCAATGAGCAGTTCTTC	CASSLAGTGVNEQFF
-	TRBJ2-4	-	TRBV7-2	TGTGCCAGCAGCTTATACCATTTTGGGGGCACTGGAAACATTCAGTACTTC	CASSLYHFGGTGNIQYF
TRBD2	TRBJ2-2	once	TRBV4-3	TGCGCCAGCAGCCAAGAGAGGGGACTAGCGACTCCAAACGGGGAGCTGTTTTTT	CASSQERGLATPNGELFF
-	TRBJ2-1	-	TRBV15	TGTGCCACCAGCAGAGGAGTCAGCAGGAGGTCGAATGAGCAGTTCTTC	CATSRGVSRRSNEQFF
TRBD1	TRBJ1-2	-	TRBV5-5	TGTGCCAGCAGCTTGTTATGGGACAGGGGGGTAGATGGCTACACCTTC	CASSLLWDRGVDGYTF
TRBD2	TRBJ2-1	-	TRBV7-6	TGTGCCAGCAGCTTACCCCGTAGCGGGAGCTCCTACAATGAGCAGTTCTTC	CASSLPRSGSSYNEQFF
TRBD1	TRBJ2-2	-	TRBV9	TGTGCCAGCAGCGGACAGGGGGCTGACACCGGGGAGCTGTTTTTT	CASSGQGADTGELFF
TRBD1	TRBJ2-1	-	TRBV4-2	TGTGCCAGCAGCTACGACAGGGGAATAGAGGGCAATGAGCAGTTCTTC	CASSYDRGIEGNEQFF
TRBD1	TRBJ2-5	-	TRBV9	TGTGCCAGCAGCGTAGAGGGACAGGGTAGGACCCAGTACTTC	CASSVEGQGRTQYF
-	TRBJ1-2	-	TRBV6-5	TGTGCCAGCAGTTACTCTTACGGAGGGGAGGGTGGCTACACCTTC	CASSYSYGGEGGYTF
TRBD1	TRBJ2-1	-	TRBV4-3	TGCGCCAGCAGCCAAGTCACCGGGACAGGACCATACAATGAGCAGTTCTTC	CASSQVTGTGPYNEQFF
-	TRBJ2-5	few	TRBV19	TGTGCCAGTAGTAGGGCGCAGCAAGAGACCCAGTACTTC	CASSRAQQETQYF
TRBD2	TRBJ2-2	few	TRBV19	TGTGCCAGTACAGTTAGCGGGACAAACACCGGGGAGCTGTTTTTT	CASTVSGTNTGELFF
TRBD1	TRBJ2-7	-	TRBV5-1	TGCGCCAGCAGCTTGACCCAGGGGGCCTACGAGCAGTACTTC	CASSLTQGAYEQYF
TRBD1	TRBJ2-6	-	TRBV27	TGTGCCAGCAGTTCTGGACAGGGGGCGGCTGGGGCCAACGTCCTGACTTTC	CASSSGQGAAGANVLTF
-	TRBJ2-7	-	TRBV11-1	TGTGCCAGCAGCCCCCGACTAAACGAGCAGTACTTC	CASSPRLNEQYF
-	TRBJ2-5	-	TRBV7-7	TGTGCCAGCAGCTGGACTGATCAAGAGACCCAGTACTTC	CASSWTDQETQYF
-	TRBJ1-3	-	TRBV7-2	TGTGCCAGCAGCTTAAGTGTTGAGGGTGGAAACACCATATATTTT	CASSLSVEGGNTIYF
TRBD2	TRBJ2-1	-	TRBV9	TGTGCCAGCAGCTCTAGCGGGAGGCTAGACAATGAGCAGTTCTTC	CASSSSGRLDNEQFF
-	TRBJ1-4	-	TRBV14	TGTGCCAGCAGCCCTCTAGGGACTCGAAAACTGTTTTTT	CASSPLGTRKLFF
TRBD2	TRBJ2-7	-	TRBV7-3	TGTGCCAGCAGCACTCAAGCGGGGTCGCACACCTACGAGCAGTACTTC	CASSTQAGSHTYEQYF
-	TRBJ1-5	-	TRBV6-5	TGTGCCAGCACCGTCGACAGGAATAGCAATCAGCCCCAGCATTTT	CASTVDRNSNQPQHF
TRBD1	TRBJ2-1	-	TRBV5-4	TGTGCCAGCAGCTTGTCACAGGGGGCGAGAGAAGTTAATGAGCAGTTCTTC	CASSLSQGAREVNEQFF
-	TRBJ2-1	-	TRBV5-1	TGCGCCAGCAGCAACCGGGACACCGGGGATGAGCAGTTCTTC	CASSNRDTGDEQFF
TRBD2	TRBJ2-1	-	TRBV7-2	TGTGCCAGCAGCCGGACTAGCGGGAGGAGTGATGAGCAGTTCTTC	CASSRTSGRSDEQFF
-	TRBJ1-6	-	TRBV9	TGTGCCAGCAGCGAATCGGACGGGACACATTCACCCCTCCACTTT	CASSESDGTHSPLHF
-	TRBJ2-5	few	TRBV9	TGTGCCAGCAGCCCTAAGGGGGTCCGAGAGACCCAGTACTTC	CASSPKGVRETQYF
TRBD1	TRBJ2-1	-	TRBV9	TGTGCCAGCAGCGTAGGGACAGGGTCCAATGAGCAGTTCTTC	CASSVGTGSNEQFF
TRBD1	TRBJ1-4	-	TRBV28	TGTGCCAGCAGTTTACAGGTGGACAGGTTAGATTTT	CASSLQVDRLDF
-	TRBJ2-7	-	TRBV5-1	TGCGCCAGCAGCACAGTGACAGAGTACGAGCAGTACTTC	CASSTVTEYEQYF
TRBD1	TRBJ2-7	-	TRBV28	TGTGCCAGCAGTTTTTCCGGGACAGGTGCTTACGAGCAGTACTTC	CASSFSGTGAYEQYF
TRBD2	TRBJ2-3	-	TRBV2	TGTGCCAGCAGTTCAGCGGGAGGGACAGATACGCAGTATTTT	CASSSAGGTDTQYF
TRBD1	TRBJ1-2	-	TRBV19	TGTGCCAGTAGTTTGGGGACAGGGTACCACTATGGCTACACCTTC	CASSLGTGYHYGYTF
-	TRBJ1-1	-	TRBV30	TGTGCCTGGAGTGTACCAGGGCCTGAAGCTTTCTTT	CAWSVPGPEAFF